A selection of T cell receptor beta chains follows, all from one sample in a study of cytomegalovirus exposure and HLA in healthy donors. Only in-frame clones appear in the TCRdb table, and some are missing; sequencing was by immunoSEQ multiplex PCR. The data hold about 180,000 clones, with 82% observed a single time. The sample consisted of PBMCs. The receptors were gathered from a man between 35 and 55 years old in good health and CMV-seronegative. Both conserved end residues are part of each CDR3. The D gene is left open where the match is weak. Part of the rows lack a size; the others show once, few, many or a class for expanded clones.

CDR3aa,CDR3nt,d_gene,abundance,j_gene,v_gene
CASSLAGGSKNIQYF,TGTGCCAGCAGCCTAGCGGGGGGGTCCAAAAACATTCAGTACTTC,TRBD2,once,TRBJ2-4,TRBV6-1
CASSLSTSGRNEQFF,TGTGCCAGCAGTTTATCCACTAGCGGGAGGAATGAGCAGTTCTTC,TRBD2,NA,TRBJ2-1,TRBV27
CASSLTVRGLNTEAFF,TGTGCCAGCAGCTTAACGGTGCGGGGTCTGAACACTGAAGCTTTCTTT,NA,NA,TRBJ1-1,TRBV7-3
CASSQDPSGGRFLSGNTIYF,TGTGCCAGCAGCCAAGATCCCTCTGGAGGCAGGTTTCTCTCTGGAAACACCATATATTTT,NA,few,TRBJ1-3,TRBV4-2
CASRPGTDYEQYF,TGTGCCAGTAGGCCCGGGACAGACTACGAGCAGTACTTC,TRBD1,once,TRBJ2-7,TRBV19
CASSKDRYNEQFF,TGTGCCAGCAGCAAGGACAGATACAATGAGCAGTTCTTC,NA,NA,TRBJ2-1,TRBV11-3
CASSERQGVEQYF,TGTGCCAGCAGTGAAAGGCAGGGGGTTGAGCAGTACTTC,TRBD1,few,TRBJ2-7,TRBV6-1
CASSSGQETQYF,TGTGCCAGCAGCTCGGGCCAAGAGACCCAGTACTTC,NA,NA,TRBJ2-5,TRBV6-5
CASSDQRGDTQYF,TGTGCCAGCAGTGATCAACGGGGAGATACGCAGTATTTT,NA,NA,TRBJ2-3,TRBV6-1
CASSGQVTGEKLFF,TGTGCCAGCAGTGGACAGGTGACAGGAGAAAAACTGTTTTTT,TRBD1,NA,TRBJ1-4,TRBV28
CASSFEPLRDKIYNEQFF,TGTGCCAGCAGCTTTGAACCCCTGAGGGACAAGATCTACAATGAGCAGTTCTTC,NA,NA,TRBJ2-1,TRBV7-2
CASSPSQGLAYEQYF,TGTGCCAGCAGCCCAAGTCAGGGACTAGCCTACGAGCAGTACTTC,TRBD2,NA,TRBJ2-7,TRBV7-9
CASSPPGRGLLDEQFF,TGTGCCAGCAGCCCCCCGGGGAGGGGCCTCCTCGATGAGCAGTTCTTC,TRBD2,NA,TRBJ2-1,TRBV7-9
CAWNDRGRVNTEAFF,TGTGCCTGGAATGACAGGGGGCGGGTGAACACTGAAGCTTTCTTT,TRBD1,NA,TRBJ1-1,TRBV30
CASSFRGREAFF,TGTGCCAGCAGTTTCAGGGGGAGAGAAGCTTTCTTT,TRBD1,NA,TRBJ1-1,TRBV28
CASSYSDEQFF,TGTGCCAGCAGTTATAGCGATGAGCAGTTCTTC,NA,NA,TRBJ2-1,TRBV6-5
CASSLVAGSNSPLHF,TGTGCCAGCAGCTTGGTGGCAGGTTCTAATTCACCCCTCCACTTT,NA,NA,TRBJ1-6,TRBV5-6
CASSLGLAGGITGELFF,TGTGCCAGCAGCTTAGGCCTAGCGGGAGGGATCACCGGGGAGCTGTTTTTT,TRBD2,NA,TRBJ2-2,TRBV7-3
CATSLGTGPYEQYF,TGTGCCACCAGTCTCGGGACAGGGCCCTACGAGCAGTACTTC,TRBD1,NA,TRBJ2-7,TRBV15
CASSFFGLAGGGNEQFF,TGTGCCAGCAGCTTTTTCGGACTAGCGGGAGGGGGCAATGAGCAGTTCTTC,TRBD2,NA,TRBJ2-1,TRBV5-8
CAWSVGLYEQFF,TGTGCCTGGAGTGTAGGACTTTATGAGCAGTTCTTC,NA,NA,TRBJ2-1,TRBV30
CASSLGTGRASGANVLTF,TGCGCCAGCAGCCTGGGGACAGGGAGGGCATCTGGGGCCAACGTCCTGACTTTC,TRBD1,NA,TRBJ2-6,TRBV4-3
CAISGGTGSKDTGELFF,TGTGCCATCAGTGGAGGGACAGGGAGTAAAGACACCGGGGAGCTGTTTTTT,TRBD1,NA,TRBJ2-2,TRBV10-3
CASSYQAGQYYGYTF,TGTGCCAGCAGTTACCAGGCGGGACAGTACTATGGCTACACCTTC,TRBD1,NA,TRBJ1-2,TRBV6-5
CASSFSRGSREQYF,TGCGCCAGCAGCTTCTCAAGGGGCTCCCGGGAGCAGTACTTC,NA,NA,TRBJ2-7,TRBV5-1
CAISETDSSYEQYF,TGTGCCATCAGTGAAACGGACAGCTCCTACGAGCAGTACTTC,NA,NA,TRBJ2-7,TRBV10-3
CSVYPLGGYEQYF,TGCAGCGTTTACCCCCTAGGGGGCTACGAGCAGTACTTC,NA,NA,TRBJ2-7,TRBV29-1
CASTSLVAGGSSYNEQFF,TGTGCCAGCACCTCTTTGGTAGCGGGGGGCTCTTCCTACAATGAGCAGTTCTTC,TRBD2,once,TRBJ2-1,TRBV7-8
CASSGSRGKGYGYTF,TGTGCCAGCAGCGGATCCAGGGGGAAAGGCTATGGCTACACCTTC,TRBD1,NA,TRBJ1-2,TRBV7-9
CASSIVRTGLLAVNTGELFF,TGTGCCAGTAGTATAGTCAGGACAGGGCTTCTAGCGGTTAACACCGGGGAGCTGTTTTTT,NA,few,TRBJ2-2,TRBV19
CASSTRDRGPATF,TGTGCCAGTAGTACTAGGGACAGGGGCCCGGCAACCTTC,TRBD1,NA,TRBJ1-2,TRBV19
CAIGGVGYEQYF,TGTGCCATCGGAGGGGTCGGCTACGAGCAGTACTTC,NA,few,TRBJ2-7,TRBV10-3
CASSLSGGTYEQYF,TGTGCCAGCAGCTTGAGTGGCGGGACCTACGAGCAGTACTTC,NA,NA,TRBJ2-7,TRBV5-6
CASRGTADTQYF,TGTGCCAGCAGGGGGACTGCAGATACGCAGTATTTT,NA,NA,TRBJ2-3,TRBV28
CASSPSDRGTSGANVLTF,TGTGCCAGCAGTCCCTCGGACAGGGGGACCTCTGGGGCCAACGTCCTGACTTTC,TRBD1,few,TRBJ2-6,TRBV28
CSVKGAYGYTF,TGCAGCGTTAAAGGGGCCTATGGCTACACCTTC,NA,few,TRBJ1-2,TRBV29-1
CASSSRTVRAKNIQYF,TGTGCCAGCAGTTCCCGGACAGTACGGGCCAAAAACATTCAGTACTTC,NA,NA,TRBJ2-4,TRBV28
CASSLGLAGGGELFF,TGTGCCAGCAGCTTAGGACTAGCGGGAGGCGGGGAGCTGTTTTTT,TRBD2,NA,TRBJ2-2,TRBV7-2
CASSLGRGGDEQFF,TGCGCCAGCAGCCTCGGGCGAGGGGGGGATGAGCAGTTCTTC,NA,NA,TRBJ2-1,TRBV4-3
CSARLNEQFF,TGCAGCGCCCGTTTAAATGAGCAGTTCTTC,NA,NA,TRBJ2-1,TRBV29-1
CASSSSSRRPYF,TGTGCCAGCAGTTCCTCTAGCAGGAGGCCCTACTTC,NA,NA,TRBJ2-4,TRBV28
CASSLRGGGSGEKLFF,TGTGCCAGCAGCTTACGTGGGGGGGGCTCGGGCGAAAAACTGTTTTTT,NA,NA,TRBJ1-4,TRBV7-2